The 6 T cell receptor beta chains below all came from one sample that was sequenced in a study of cytomegalovirus exposure and HLA in healthy donors. In the PCR, 60 Vbeta and 13 Jbeta primers were used. This table comes from immunoSEQ multiplex PCR, and its TCRdb copy is limited to in-frame clones, with some not included. The table shows fewer than 200,000 clones, with around 80% occurring only once. Sequenced sample: PBMCs. All receptors derive from a woman in her 50s in good health and CMV-seropositive.

The chain links TRBV7-9 to TRBJ2-3; 12 nucleotides match TRBD2. After removal of 1 base from V and 2 bases from J, the junction contained 4 bases not matched to a gene. From germline, CDR1 is SEHNR and CDR2 FQNEAQ (reference sequence). The CDR3 is 17 residues long. CDR3 nucleotides: TGTGCCAGCAGCTTAGGCCTAGCGGGGGGGCACACAGATACGCAGTATTTT. Its protein product is CASSLGLAGGHTDTQYF. Full variable domain (outside the CDR3, taken from reference TRBV7-9 and TRBJ2-3): DTGVSQNPRHKITKRGQNVTFRCDPISEHNRLYWYRQTLGQGPEFLTYFQNEAQLEKSRLLSDRFSAERPKGSFSTLEIQRTEQGDSAMYLCASSLGLAGGHTDTQYFGPGTRLTVL.

The genes are TRBV4-1 and TRBJ1-1; 7 positions match TRBD1. From germline, CDR1 is MGHRA and CDR2 YSYEKL. The trim removed 7 bases at V and 1 base at J, leaving 12 bases unmatched. The CDR3 has 16 amino acids. CDR3 in DNA: TGCGCCAGCACCCTCGGCTGGGGACAGCAGAACACTGAAGCTTTCTTT. Its protein product is CASTLGWGQQNTEAFF.

V is TRBV10-2 and J is TRBJ1-1; D might be TRBD1 (5 bases). This CDR3 region has 13 residues. Trimming removed 5 bases from V and 0 bases from J, with 7 bases in between. Germline V gene sequence: CDR1 WSHSY, CDR2 SAAADI. The CDR3 region is CASSKGMNTEAFF. The CDR3 DNA reads as TGCGCCAGCAGTAAGGGGATGAACACTGAAGCTTTCTTT.

V is TRBV7-2 and J is TRBJ1-2; D is unclear. The CDR3 consists of 13 residues. Per the germline V gene, CDR1 is SGHTA and CDR2 is FQGNSA. V lost 1 base to trimming and J lost 7 bases, with 10 bases between them. In nucleotides, the CDR3 is TGTGCCAGCAGCTTAGTCCCGGAGGGTGGCTACACCTTC. As protein: CASSLVPEGGYTF.

The rearrangement uses TRBV29-1 and TRBJ2-7; 9 bases map to TRBD1. CDR3 length: 13 amino acids. CDR1 and CDR2 (germline): SQVTM, ANQGSEA. V shed 3 bases, J shed 5 bases, and the junction held 5 bases outside the gene matches. The CDR3 coding sequence is TGCAGCGTTGATTTTGGACAGGGGAACGAGCAGTACTTC. The encoded protein is CSVDFGQGNEQYF.

This clone was recorded once. The chain has TRBV5-4 and TRBJ2-1; 12 bases are shared with TRBD1. The V gene's germline CDR1 is SGHNT and CDR2 YYREEE (reference sequence). V was pared by 3 bases and J by 7 bases, with 5 bases of the junction left unmatched. This CDR3 region has 15 residues. The CDR3 sequence: CASSSGQGAPNEQFF. The CDR3, as DNA: TGTGCCAGCAGCTCGGGACAGGGGGCACCGAATGAGCAGTTCTTC. The variable domain in full, completed from reference TRBV5-4 and TRBJ2-1, reads ETGVTQSPTHLIKTRGQQVTLRCSSQSGHNTVSWYQQALGQGPQFIFQYYREEENGRGNFPPRFSGLQFPNYSSELNVNALELDDSALYLCASSSGQGAPNEQFFGPGTRLTVL.